This T cell receptor (beta chain) comes out of a study of shared clonotypes between healthy human individuals. Study-level findings and limits: Exclusively blood specimens were collected; tissue repertoires likely differ.

The CDR3 is 13 amino acids. V gave up 1 base and J gave up 5 bases, with 6 bases separating them. Germline CDR1 reads LGHNA; CDR2 reads YSLEER. Using immunoSEQ multiplex PCR, the repertoire was profiled, and TCRdb retains in-frame clones only, with some absent. The sample holds over 2 million clones, just under 95% seen once. In the case of this clone: The antigen remains undetermined.

Naive CD8 isolation took CD45RO-negative cells positively selected for CCR7 and excluded terminally differentiated effector memory CD45RA+ cells. This TCR derives from a man aged 18-30 years in good health. Sequencing input: naive CD8+ T cells sorted from blood. The chain is built from TRBV4-3 and TRBJ2-1; D perhaps matches TRBD2 (5 bases). CDR3 sequence (DNA): TGCGCCAGCAGCCAAGGGCGGGACAATGAGCAGTTCTTC. Its translation is CASSQGRDNEQFF.